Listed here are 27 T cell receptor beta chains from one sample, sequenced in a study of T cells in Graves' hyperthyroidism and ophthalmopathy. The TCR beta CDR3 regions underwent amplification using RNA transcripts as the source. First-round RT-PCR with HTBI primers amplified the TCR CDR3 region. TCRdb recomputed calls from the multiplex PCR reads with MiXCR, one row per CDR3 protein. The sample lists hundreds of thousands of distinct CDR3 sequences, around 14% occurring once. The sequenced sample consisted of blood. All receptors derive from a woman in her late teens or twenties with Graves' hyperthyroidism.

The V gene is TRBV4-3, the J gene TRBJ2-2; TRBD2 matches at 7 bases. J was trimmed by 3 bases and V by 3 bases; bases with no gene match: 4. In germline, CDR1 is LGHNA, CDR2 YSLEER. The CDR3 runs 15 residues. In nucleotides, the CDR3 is TGCGCCAGCAGCCAGACTAGCTCCTACACCGGGGAGCTGTTTTTT. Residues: CASSQTSSYTGELFF.

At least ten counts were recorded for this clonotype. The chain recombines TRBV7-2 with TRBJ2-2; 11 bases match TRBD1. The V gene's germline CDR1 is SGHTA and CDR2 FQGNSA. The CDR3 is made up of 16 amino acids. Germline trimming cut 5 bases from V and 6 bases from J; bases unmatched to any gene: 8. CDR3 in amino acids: CASSLRRTGGPGELFF. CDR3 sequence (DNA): TGTGCCAGCAGCCTCAGGCGGACAGGGGGCCCCGGGGAGCTGTTTTTT.

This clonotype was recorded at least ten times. Here the CDR3 DNA reads TGTGCCAGCATCGGACTTTGGGGAAGCTATGGCTACACCTTC. Its protein is CASIGLWGSYGYTF. V gene TRBV6-1 combines with J gene TRBJ1-2; D unclear. The CDR3 is made up of 14 amino acids. The germline V gene encodes CDR1 MNHNS and CDR2 SASEGT. V dropped 7 bases and J dropped 4 bases, with 16 bases sitting between them.

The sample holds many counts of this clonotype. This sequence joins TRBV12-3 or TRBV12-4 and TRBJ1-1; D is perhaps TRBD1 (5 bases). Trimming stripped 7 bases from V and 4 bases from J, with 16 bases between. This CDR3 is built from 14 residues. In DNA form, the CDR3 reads TGTGCCAGCACCACGGGACTCCTGACCACTGAAGCTTTCTTT. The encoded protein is CASTTGLLTTEAFF.

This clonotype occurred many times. The CDR3 bases are TGTGCCAGCAGCTTAATGGGCACAGGGTTTGAAAAACTGTTTTTT. This gives the protein CASSLMGTGFEKLFF. The chain links TRBV11-2 to TRBJ1-4; maybe TRBD1 (6 bases). The germline CDR1 and CDR2 sequences are SGHAT and FQNNGV. The CDR3 totals 15 residues. V gave up 2 bases and J gave up 7 bases, with 14 bases separating them.

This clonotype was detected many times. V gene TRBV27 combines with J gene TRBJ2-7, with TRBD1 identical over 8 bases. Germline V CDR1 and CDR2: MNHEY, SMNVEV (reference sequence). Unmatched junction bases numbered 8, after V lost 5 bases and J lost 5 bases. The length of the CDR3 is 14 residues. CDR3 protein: CASSPGQGGHEQYF. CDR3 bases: TGTGCCAGCAGTCCCGGACAGGGAGGACACGAGCAGTACTTC.

CDR3 nucleotides: TGTGCCAGCAAAGAATCCTCAAGCTACGAGCAGTACTTC. Its protein product is CASKESSSYEQYF. V is TRBV6-1 and J is TRBJ2-7; D is unresolved. Looked up from germline, CDR1 is MNHNS and CDR2 is SASEGT. The CDR3 is 13 residues long. V shed 7 bases and J shed 3 bases, with 13 bases lying between them.

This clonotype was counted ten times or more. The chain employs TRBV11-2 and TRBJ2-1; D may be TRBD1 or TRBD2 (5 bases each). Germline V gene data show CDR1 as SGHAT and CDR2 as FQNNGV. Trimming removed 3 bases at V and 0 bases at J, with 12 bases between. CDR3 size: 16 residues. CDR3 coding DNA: TGTGCCAGCAGCTTGTCGAGGGGCAGCTCCTACAATGAGCAGTTCTTC. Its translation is CASSLSRGSSYNEQFF.

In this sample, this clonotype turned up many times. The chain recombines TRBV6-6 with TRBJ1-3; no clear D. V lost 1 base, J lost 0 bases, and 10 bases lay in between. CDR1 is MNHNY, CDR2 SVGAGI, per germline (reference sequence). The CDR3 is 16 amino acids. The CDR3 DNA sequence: TGTGCCAGCAGTTACTTTCGCGGAAGCTCTGGAAACACCATATATTTT. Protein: CASSYFRGSSGNTIYF.

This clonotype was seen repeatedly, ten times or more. CDR3 sequence: CASSYQRQGRGETQYF. In DNA, the CDR3 is TGTGCCAGCAGTTACCAACGGCAGGGGAGGGGAGAGACCCAGTACTTC. The chain employs TRBV6-6 and TRBJ2-5; maybe TRBD2 (7 bases). V lost 2 bases and J 4 bases, leaving 17 bases between the germline ends. This CDR3 is 16 amino acids long. Germline V gene sequence: CDR1 MNHNY, CDR2 SVGAGI (reference sequence).

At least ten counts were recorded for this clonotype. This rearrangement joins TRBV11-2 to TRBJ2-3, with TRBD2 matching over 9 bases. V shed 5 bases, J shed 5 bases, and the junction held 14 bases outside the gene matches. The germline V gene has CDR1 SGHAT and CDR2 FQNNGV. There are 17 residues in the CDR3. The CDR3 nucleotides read TGTGCCAGCAGCCGGATAGGCGGGGGGGCCCCTGGAGATACGCAGTATTTT. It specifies CASSRIGGGAPGDTQYF.

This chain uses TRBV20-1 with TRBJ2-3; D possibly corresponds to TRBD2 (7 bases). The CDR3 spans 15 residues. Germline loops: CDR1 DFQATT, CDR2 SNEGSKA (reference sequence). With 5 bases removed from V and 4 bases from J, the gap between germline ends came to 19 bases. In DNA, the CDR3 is TGCAGTGCTCTGGCGGGGGCAGGGCGGGCAGATACGCAGTATTTT. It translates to CSALAGAGRADTQYF.

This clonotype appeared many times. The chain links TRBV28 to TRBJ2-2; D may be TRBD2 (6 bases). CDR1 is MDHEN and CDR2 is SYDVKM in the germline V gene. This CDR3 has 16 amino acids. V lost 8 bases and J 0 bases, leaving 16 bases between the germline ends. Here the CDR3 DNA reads TGTGCCAGCTCTCCCGGGGGATTCGCGAACACCGGGGAGCTGTTTTTT. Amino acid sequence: CASSPGGFANTGELFF.

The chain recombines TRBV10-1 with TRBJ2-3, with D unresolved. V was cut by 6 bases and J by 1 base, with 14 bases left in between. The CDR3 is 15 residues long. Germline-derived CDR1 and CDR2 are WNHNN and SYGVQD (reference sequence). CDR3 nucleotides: TGCGCCAGCAGCCCCCGAAGTTCGGGCACAGATACGCAGTATTTT. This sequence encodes CASSPRSSGTDTQYF.

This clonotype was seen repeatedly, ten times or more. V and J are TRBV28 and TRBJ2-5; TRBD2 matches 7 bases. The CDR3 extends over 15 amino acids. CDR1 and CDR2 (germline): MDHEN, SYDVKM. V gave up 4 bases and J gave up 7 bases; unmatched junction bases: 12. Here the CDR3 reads CASSSGMQTGGTQYF. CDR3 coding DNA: TGTGCCAGCAGTTCCGGAATGCAAACGGGGGGGACCCAGTACTTC. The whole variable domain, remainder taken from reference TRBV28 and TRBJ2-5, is DVKVTQSSRYLVKRTGEKVFLECVQDMDHENMFWYRQDPGLGLRLIYFSYDVKMKEKGDIPEGYSVSREKKERFSLILESASTNQTSMYLCASSSGMQTGGTQYFGPGTRLLVL.

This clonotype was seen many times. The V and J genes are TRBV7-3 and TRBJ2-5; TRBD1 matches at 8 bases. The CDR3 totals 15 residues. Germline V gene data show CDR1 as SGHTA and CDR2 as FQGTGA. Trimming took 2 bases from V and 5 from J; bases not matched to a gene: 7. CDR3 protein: CASSLEPGGRETQYF. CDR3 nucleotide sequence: TGTGCCAGCAGCTTAGAGCCAGGGGGCCGGGAGACCCAGTACTTC.

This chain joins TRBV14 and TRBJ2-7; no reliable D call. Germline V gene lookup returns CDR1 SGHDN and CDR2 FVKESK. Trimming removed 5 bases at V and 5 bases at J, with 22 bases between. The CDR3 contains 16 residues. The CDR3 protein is CASSSKGAALWDEQYF. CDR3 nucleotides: TGTGCCAGCAGCTCAAAGGGTGCGGCGCTTTGGGACGAGCAGTACTTC.

This CDR3 is CASSNQNYEQYF. CDR3 bases: TGTGCCAGTAGTAACCAGAACTACGAGCAGTACTTC. The chain couples TRBV19 to TRBJ2-7; D is undetermined. Trimming stripped 4 bases from V and 3 bases from J, with 7 bases between. The germline gives CDR1 LNHDA, CDR2 SQIVND (reference sequence). This CDR3 region has 12 residues.

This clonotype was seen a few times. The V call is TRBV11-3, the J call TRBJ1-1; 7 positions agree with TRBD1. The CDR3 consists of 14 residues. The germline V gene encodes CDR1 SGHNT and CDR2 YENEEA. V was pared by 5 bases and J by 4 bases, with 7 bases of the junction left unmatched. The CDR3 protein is CASSVPTGSTEAFF. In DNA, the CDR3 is TGTGCCAGCAGCGTACCGACAGGGAGCACTGAAGCTTTCTTT.

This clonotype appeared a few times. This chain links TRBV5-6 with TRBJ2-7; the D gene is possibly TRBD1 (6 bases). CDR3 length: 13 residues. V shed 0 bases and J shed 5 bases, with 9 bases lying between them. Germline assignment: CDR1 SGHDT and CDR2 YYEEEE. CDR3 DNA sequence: TGTGCCAGCAGCTTGGGACAGGTCAACGAGCAGTACTTC. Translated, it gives CASSLGQVNEQYF.

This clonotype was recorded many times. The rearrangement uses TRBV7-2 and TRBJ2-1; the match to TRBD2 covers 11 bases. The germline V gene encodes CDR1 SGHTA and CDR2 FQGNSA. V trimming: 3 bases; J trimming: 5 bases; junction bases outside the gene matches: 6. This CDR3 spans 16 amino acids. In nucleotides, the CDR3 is TGTGCCAGCAGCTTTATAGCGGGGGGGCTGGACAATGAGCAGTTCTTC. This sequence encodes CASSFIAGGLDNEQFF.

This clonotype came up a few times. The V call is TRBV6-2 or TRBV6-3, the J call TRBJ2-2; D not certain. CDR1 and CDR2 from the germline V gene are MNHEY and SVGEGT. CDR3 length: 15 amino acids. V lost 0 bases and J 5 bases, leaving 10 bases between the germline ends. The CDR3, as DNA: TGTGCCAGCAGTTACTCGGTGGGGTCAACCGGGGAGCTGTTTTTT. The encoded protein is CASSYSVGSTGELFF.

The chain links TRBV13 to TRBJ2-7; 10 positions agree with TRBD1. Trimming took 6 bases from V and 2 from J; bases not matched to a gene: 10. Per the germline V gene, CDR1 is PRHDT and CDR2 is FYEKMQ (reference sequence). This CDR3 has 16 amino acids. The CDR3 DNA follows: TGTGCCAGCAGAGCCCCGGGGGACAGGGGAGCCTACGAGCAGTACTTC. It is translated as CASRAPGDRGAYEQYF.

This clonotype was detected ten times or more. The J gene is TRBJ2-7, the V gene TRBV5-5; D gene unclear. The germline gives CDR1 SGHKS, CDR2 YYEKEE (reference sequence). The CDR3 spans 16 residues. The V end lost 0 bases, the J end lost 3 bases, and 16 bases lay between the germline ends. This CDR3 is CASSLASAAINYEQYF. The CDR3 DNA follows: TGTGCCAGCAGCTTGGCCAGTGCAGCTATAAACTACGAGCAGTACTTC.

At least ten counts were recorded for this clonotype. CDR3 amino acids: CASSSPGLAAYNEQFF. The CDR3 region has the DNA TGTGCCAGCAGTTCCCCCGGACTAGCGGCCTACAATGAGCAGTTCTTC. The chain joins TRBV6-2 or TRBV6-3 to TRBJ2-1; 10 positions match TRBD2. This CDR3 is built from 16 residues. J gave up 2 bases and V 4 bases, and 5 bases lay outside the gene matches. The germline V gene has CDR1 MNHEY and CDR2 SVGEGT.

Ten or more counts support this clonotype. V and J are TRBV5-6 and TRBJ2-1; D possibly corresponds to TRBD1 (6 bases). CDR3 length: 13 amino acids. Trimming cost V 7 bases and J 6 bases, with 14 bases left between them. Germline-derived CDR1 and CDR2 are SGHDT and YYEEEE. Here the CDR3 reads CASETGLGNEQFF. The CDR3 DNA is TGTGCCAGCGAGACAGGACTTGGCAATGAGCAGTTCTTC.

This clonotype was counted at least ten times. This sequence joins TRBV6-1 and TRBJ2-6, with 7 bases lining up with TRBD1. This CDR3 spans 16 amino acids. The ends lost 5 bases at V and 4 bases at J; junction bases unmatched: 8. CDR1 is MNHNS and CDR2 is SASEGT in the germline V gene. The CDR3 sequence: CASSPYRGIGANVLTF. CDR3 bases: TGTGCCAGCAGTCCATACAGGGGTATAGGGGCCAACGTCCTGACTTTC.